This TCR beta chain was profiled in a study of blood T cell repertoires in COVID-19 (dated by TCRdb to the early 2020s). With regard to the full study: Collaborator samples came from the United States, Italy and Spain and covered acute and convalescent phases of COVID-19. The prospective study material was composed of cDNA or gDNA derived from T cells, B-cell-depleted T cells, or PBMCs. A de-identified subject ID, COVID-19 status, age in years and sex were almost always included in the sample metadata. The repertoires were released in a freely available public database meant as a resource for research on the immune response to SARS-CoV-2. Samples came from the ongoing ImmuneRACE study (first 160 participants) plus 1,254 subjects from 6 global collaborators. HLA class I and class II types, where available, came from metadata supplied by the sample provider rather than from assay-based typing. Subjects who had been exposed to COVID-19, were actively infected with it, or had recovered from it provided the deeply sampled blood TCRbeta repertoires that made up the dataset. General conclusions and limits of the study: The amount of clinical and demographic metadata varied by source and participant and was provided uncurated.

The immunoSEQ Assay, a bias-controlled multiplex PCR, was used to amplify TCRbeta CDR3 regions from genomic DNA. Processing in the source paper ran as follows. The number of nucleated cells in each sample was estimated from the amplification of reference gene primers within the assay. To quantify the absolute abundance of each unique TCRbeta CDR3 rearrangement, sequence reads were collapsed and filtered. For each sample, productive Simpson clonality was calculated by taking the square root of Simpson's diversity index across productive rearrangements. TCRdb obtained this table from immuneACCESS and retained in-frame rearrangements with V and J assigned. These tables miss some clones; where compared with another copy, unresolved V genes account for less than half of the shortfall, and the remainder is unexplained. V, J and clone size derive from that table, while D and trimming were established from the DNA sequence. For this sample there are around 65,000 clones; 80% to 85% appear just once. Just over 40% of the sample lies in the top ten.

Collaborating institutions collected whole blood in K2EDTA tubes following their own protocols. Collaborator samples were shipped for TCRbeta analysis as frozen whole blood, isolated PBMCs, or DNA extracted from either sample type. The CDR3 has 16 amino acids, counting the end cysteine and phenylalanine. Only CDR3 DNA remains: 48 bases, in frame from the first base. The germline V and J ends show losses of 6 bases and 4 bases respectively, and no gene match explains 11 bases of the junction. The germline V gene (reference sequence) sets CDR1 to MNHNY and CDR2 to SVGAGI. With respect to this clone: What antigen it recognizes has not been identified. Base qualities are not at hand, and no much larger clone is one base apart.

The specimen was peripheral blood. Recombination connected TRBV6-6 to TRBJ2-1, with TRBD1 matching 8 junction bases. The clonotype originates from a human donor in a cohort sampled during active COVID-19. DNA sequence: TGTGCCAGCAGCCAAGTCCTGGGGGACAGGTACAATGAGCAGTTCTTC. Translated, it gives CASSQVLGDRYNEQFF.